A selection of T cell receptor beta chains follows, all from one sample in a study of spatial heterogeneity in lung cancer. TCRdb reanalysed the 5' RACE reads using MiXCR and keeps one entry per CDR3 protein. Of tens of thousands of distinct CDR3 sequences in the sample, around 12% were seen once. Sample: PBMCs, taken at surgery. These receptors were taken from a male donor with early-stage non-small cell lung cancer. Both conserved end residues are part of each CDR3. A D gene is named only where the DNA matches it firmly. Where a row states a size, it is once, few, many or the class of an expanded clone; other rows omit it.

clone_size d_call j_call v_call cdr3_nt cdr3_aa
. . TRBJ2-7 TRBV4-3 TGCGCCAGCAGCCAAAAGCCGTACTTC CASSQKPYF
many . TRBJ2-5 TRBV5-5 TGTGCCAGCAGCTTTCGGAAAGAGACCCAGTACTTC CASSFRKETQYF
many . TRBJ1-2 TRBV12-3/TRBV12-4 TGTGCCAGCAGTTTAGAGGCAGGCAACTATGGCTACACCTTC CASSLEAGNYGYTF
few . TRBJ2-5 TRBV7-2 TGTGCCAGCAGCTCAGACGGCAGGGGAGAGACCCAGTACTTC CASSSDGRGETQYF
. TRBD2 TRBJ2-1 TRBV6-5 TGTGCCAGCAGTTACCGGACTAGCGGGAGTCAAAGGGTCTACAATGAGCAGTTCTTC CASSYRTSGSQRVYNEQFF
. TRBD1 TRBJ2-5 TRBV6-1 TGTGCCAGCAGTGGGGGACAGGGGGAGACCCAGTACTTC CASSGGQGETQYF
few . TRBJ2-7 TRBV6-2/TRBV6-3 TGTGCCAGCACCCCCTGGGGCCAGCCGGACCCCTACGAGCAGTACTTC CASTPWGQPDPYEQYF
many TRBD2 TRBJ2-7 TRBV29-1 TGCAGCGCCTCCACCGGGACTAACTCCTACGAGCAGTACTTC CSASTGTNSYEQYF
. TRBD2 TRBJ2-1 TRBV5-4 TGTGCCAGCAGCGACGCCTCTAGCGGGGGGCTCTACAATGAGCAGTTCTTC CASSDASSGGLYNEQFF
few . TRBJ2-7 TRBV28 TGTGCCAGCAGTAACAGGGCGCCACCAACTCTGTACTTC CASSNRAPPTLYF
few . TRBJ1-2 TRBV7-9 TGTGCCAGCAGCCCGGGGGAATTC CASSPGEF
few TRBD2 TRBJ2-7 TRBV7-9 TGTGCCAGCAGGCCCGGGACTAGCGGAACCTACGAGCAGTACTTC CASRPGTSGTYEQYF
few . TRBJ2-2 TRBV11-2 TGTGCCAGCAGCTTGCCGGGGACGAACACCGGGGAGCTGTTTTTT CASSLPGTNTGELFF
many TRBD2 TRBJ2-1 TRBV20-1 TGCAGTGCTCCTCTAGCGGGGGGACGCGATGAGCAGTTCTTC CSAPLAGGRDEQFF
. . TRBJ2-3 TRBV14 TGTGCCAGCAGCCAAAGGGCCTACACAGATACGCAGTATTTT CASSQRAYTDTQYF
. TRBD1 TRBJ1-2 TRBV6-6 TGTGCCAGCAGAACACCCGCAGGGGGGAACTATGGCTACACCTTC CASRTPAGGNYGYTF
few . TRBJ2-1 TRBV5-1 TGCGCCAGCAGCTTGGGGCCTTCGTCTTTTAGGGCGAGGGAGCAGTTCTTC CASSLGPSSFRAREQFF
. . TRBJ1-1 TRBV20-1 TGCAGTGCTAGGCCTACGGCTGGGGGGACTGAAGCTTTCTTT CSARPTAGGTEAFF
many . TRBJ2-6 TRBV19 TGTGCCAGTACGCCAGGTTTGCGCTCTGGGGCCAACGTCCTGACTTTC CASTPGLRSGANVLTF
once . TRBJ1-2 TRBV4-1 TGCGCCAGCAGCCAAGCCCCTCCAGGGGTTGGCTACACCTTC CASSQAPPGVGYTF
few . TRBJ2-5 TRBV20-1 TGCAGTGCTAGCCTAGCGCTCGTTCAAGAGACCCAGTACTTC CSASLALVQETQYF
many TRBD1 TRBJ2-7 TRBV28 TGTGCCAGCAGTGGGACAGCACCCACCTACGAGCAGTACTTC CASSGTAPTYEQYF
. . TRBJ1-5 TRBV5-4 TGTGCCAGCAGCTTGGGTCCGTATAGCAATCAGCCCCAGCATTTT CASSLGPYSNQPQHF
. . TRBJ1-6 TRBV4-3 TGCGCCAGCAGCCAAGAGAGAGGGAGCAGGAATTCACCCCTCCACTTT CASSQERGSRNSPLHF
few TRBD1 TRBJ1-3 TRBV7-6 TGTGCCAGCAGCCGGCCCAGGGGGCTTACTGGAAACACCATATATTTT CASSRPRGLTGNTIYF
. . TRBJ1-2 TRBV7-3 TGTGCCAGCAGCCCCCGCTCTGGCTACACCTTC CASSPRSGYTF
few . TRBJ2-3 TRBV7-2 TGTGCCAGCAGCTTAGTCACTGCCACAGATACGCAGTATTTT CASSLVTATDTQYF
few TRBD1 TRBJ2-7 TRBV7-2 TGTGCCAGCAGCTCCAGGACAGGGACCTACGAGCAGTACTTC CASSSRTGTYEQYF
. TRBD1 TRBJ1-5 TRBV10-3 TGTGCCATCAGCCCCGGGACAGCAGGCAATCAGCCCCAGCATTTT CAISPGTAGNQPQHF
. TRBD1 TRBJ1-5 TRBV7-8 TGTGCCAGCAGCTTAGGGGACAGGGGCAATCAGCCCCAGCATTTT CASSLGDRGNQPQHF
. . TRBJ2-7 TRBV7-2 TGTGCCAGCAGCTTAGTATCCAGGGATTCCTACGAGCAGTACTTC CASSLVSRDSYEQYF
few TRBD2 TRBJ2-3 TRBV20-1 TGCAGTGCTAGTGCACCTAGCGGCAGCACAGATACGCAGTATTTT CSASAPSGSTDTQYF
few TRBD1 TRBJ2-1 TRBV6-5 TGTGCCAGCAGTTACTTTAAGGGACAGCTCTACAATGAGCAGTTCTTC CASSYFKGQLYNEQFF
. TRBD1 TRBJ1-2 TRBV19 TGTGCCAGTAACCTGGGACAGCTCTATGGCTACACCTTC CASNLGQLYGYTF
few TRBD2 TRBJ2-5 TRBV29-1 TGCAGCGTGGGGGGGTACCAAGAGACCCAGTACTTC CSVGGYQETQYF
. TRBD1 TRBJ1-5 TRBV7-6 TGTGCCAGCAGCCGGACAGGGGGCGTCGATCAGCCCCAGCATTTT CASSRTGGVDQPQHF
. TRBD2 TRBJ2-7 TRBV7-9 TGTGCCAGCAGTCCGAGCGGGACTCCCTCCTACGAGCAGTACTTC CASSPSGTPSYEQYF
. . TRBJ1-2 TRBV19 TGTGCCAGTAGGACGGACAGCGGATATGGCTACACCTTC CASRTDSGYGYTF
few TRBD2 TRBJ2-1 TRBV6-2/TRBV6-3 TGTGCCAGCAGTCACCGGACTAGCGGTAGGGAAGAGCAGTTCTTC CASSHRTSGREEQFF
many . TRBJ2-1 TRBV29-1 TGCAGCGTTTTTGGAGGACTATTCTCCTACAATGAGCAGTTCTTC CSVFGGLFSYNEQFF
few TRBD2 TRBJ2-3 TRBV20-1 TGCAGTGCTCGAGGACAGGGCGGGACTAGCGGTACTAGCACAGATACGCAGTATTTT CSARGQGGTSGTSTDTQYF
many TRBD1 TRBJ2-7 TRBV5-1 TGCGCCAGCAGCTTGGCTAACAGGGGGAGTTACGAGCAGTACTTC CASSLANRGSYEQYF
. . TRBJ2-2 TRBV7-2 TGTGCCAGCAGCTTAGGGTACAGTACCACCGGGGAGCTGTTTTTT CASSLGYSTTGELFF
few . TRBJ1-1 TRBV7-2 TGTGCCAGCAGGAGAGGCAGGGGCACTGAAGCTTTCTTT CASRRGRGTEAFF
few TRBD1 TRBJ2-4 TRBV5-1 TGCGCCAGCAGCTCCCCGGGACAGGGCCGCATTCAGTACTTC CASSSPGQGRIQYF
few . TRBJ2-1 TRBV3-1 TGTGCCAGCAGCCAAGCGACAGGTTTAAATGAGCAGTTCTTC CASSQATGLNEQFF
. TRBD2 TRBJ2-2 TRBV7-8 TGTGCCAGCAGCTTTTCTAGCGGACTGTCAACCGGGGAGCTGTTTTTT CASSFSSGLSTGELFF
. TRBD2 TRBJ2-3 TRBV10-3 TGTGCCATCAGGGAACCAGCGGGAGACGGCAGGAATACGCAGTATTTT CAIREPAGDGRNTQYF
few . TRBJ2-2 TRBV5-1 TGCGCCAGCAGCAACTCAGCGGTGGACACCGGGGAGCTGTTTTTT CASSNSAVDTGELFF
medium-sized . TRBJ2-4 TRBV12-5 TGTGCTAGTGGTTTGTTTCGAGCCAAAAACATTCAGTACTTC CASGLFRAKNIQYF
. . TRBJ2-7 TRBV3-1 TGTGCCAGCAGCCCCCGGAACGCGGACGAGCAGTACTTC CASSPRNADEQYF
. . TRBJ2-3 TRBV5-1 TGCGCCAGCAGCTTCAGTGGCACAGATACGCAGTATTTT CASSFSGTDTQYF
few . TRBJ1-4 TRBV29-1 TGCAGCGTGCCCGACAGTACGAATGAAAAACTGTTTTTT CSVPDSTNEKLFF
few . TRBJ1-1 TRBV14 TGTGCCAGCAGCACTGGACAAAATGGGCCTGAAGCTTTCTTT CASSTGQNGPEAFF